Included here is one T cell receptor (beta chain) sequence, with context. Clones were sequenced by immunoSEQ multiplex PCR, and TCRdb holds only the in-frame ones, with some missing. This sample has 300,000 to 350,000 clones, with approximately 87% found just once. The data were taken from a study of blood T cell repertoires in COVID-19. At the level of the study: Researchers got acute and convalescent COVID-19 samples from the United States, Italy and Spain.

The germline CDR1 and CDR2 sequences are SQVTM and ANQGSEA. The length of the CDR3 is 12 residues. The ends were cut back, 7 bases at V and 5 bases at J, with 14 bases in the middle. The sample consisted of peripheral blood. The chain recombines TRBV29-1 with TRBJ1-2; maybe TRBD1 (5 bases). This TCR was recovered from a woman between 50 and 59 years old with COVID-19, enrolled during active disease. The CDR3 DNA is TGCAGCGGTCTCAGGGTGGGGTATGGCTACACCTTC. Residues: CSGLRVGYGYTF.